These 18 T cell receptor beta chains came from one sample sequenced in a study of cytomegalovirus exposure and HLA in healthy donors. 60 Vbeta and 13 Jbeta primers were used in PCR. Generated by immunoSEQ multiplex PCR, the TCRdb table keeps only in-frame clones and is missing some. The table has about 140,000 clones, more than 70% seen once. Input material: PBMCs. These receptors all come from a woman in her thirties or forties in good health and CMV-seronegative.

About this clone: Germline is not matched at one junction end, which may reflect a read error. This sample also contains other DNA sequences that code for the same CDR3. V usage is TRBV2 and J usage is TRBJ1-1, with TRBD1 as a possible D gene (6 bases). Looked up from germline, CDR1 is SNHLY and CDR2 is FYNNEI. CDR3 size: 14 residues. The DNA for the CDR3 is TGTGCCAGCAGTACACAGGGAGAAGGCACTGAGGCTTTCTTT. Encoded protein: CASSTQGEGTEAFF. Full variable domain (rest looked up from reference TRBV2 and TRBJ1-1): EPEVTQTPSHQVTQMGQEVILRCVPISNHLYFYWYRQILGQKVEFLVSFYNNEISEKSEIFDDQFSVERPDGSNFTLKIRSTKLEDSAMYFCASSTQGEGTEAFFGQGTRLTVV.

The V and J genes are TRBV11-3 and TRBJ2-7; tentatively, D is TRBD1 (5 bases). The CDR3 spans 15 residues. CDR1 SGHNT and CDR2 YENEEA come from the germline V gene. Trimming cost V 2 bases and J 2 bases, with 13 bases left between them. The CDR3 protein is CASSLSTGPTYEQYF. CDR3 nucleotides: TGTGCCAGCAGCTTATCCACAGGACCTACCTACGAGCAGTACTTC. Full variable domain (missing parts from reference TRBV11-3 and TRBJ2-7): EAGVVQSPRYKIIEKKQPVAFWCNPISGHNTLYWYLQNLGQGPELLIRYENEEAVDDSQLPKDRFSAERLKGVDSTLKIQPAELGDSAVYLCASSLSTGPTYEQYFGPGTRLTVT.

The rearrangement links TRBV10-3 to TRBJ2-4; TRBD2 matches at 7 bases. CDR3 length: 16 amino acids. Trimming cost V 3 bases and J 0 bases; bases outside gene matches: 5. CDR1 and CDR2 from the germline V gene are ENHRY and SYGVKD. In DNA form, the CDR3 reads TGTGCCATCAGTGACAGGGAGGGCTTAGCCAAAAACATTCAGTACTTC. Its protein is CAISDREGLAKNIQYF.

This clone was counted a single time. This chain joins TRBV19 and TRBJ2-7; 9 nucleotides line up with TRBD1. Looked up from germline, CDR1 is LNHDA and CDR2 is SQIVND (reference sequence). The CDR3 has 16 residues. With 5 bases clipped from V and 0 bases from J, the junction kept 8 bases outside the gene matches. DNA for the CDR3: TGTGCCAGTAGTCCCGGACAGGGGATGAGCTCCTACGAGCAGTACTTC. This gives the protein CASSPGQGMSSYEQYF.

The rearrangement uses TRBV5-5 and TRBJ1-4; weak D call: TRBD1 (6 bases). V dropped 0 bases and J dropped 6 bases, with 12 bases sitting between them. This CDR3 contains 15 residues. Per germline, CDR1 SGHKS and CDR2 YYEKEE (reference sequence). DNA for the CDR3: TGTGCCAGCAGCTTGGACAGGGCGGGGGATGAAAAACTGTTTTTT. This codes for CASSLDRAGDEKLFF.

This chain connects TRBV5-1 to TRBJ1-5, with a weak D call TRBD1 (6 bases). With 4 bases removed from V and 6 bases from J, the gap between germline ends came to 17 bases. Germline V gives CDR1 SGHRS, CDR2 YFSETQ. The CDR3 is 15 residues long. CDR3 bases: TGCGCCAGCAGCCCGCTCCCAGGGGATGGTCAGCCCCAGCATTTT. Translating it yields CASSPLPGDGQPQHF.

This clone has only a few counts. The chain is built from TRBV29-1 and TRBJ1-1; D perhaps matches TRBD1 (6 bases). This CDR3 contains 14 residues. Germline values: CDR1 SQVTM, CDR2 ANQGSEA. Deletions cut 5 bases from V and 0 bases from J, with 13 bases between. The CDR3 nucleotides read TGCAGCGTTAACACAGGGCGAATGAACACTGAAGCTTTCTTT. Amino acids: CSVNTGRMNTEAFF.

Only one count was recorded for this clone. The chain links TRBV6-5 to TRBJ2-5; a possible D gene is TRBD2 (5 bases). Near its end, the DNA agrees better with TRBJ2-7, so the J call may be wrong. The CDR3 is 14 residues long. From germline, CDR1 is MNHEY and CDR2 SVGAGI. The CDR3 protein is CASSTPLDLYEQYF. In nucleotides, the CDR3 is TGTGCCAGCAGTACCCCACTAGATCTCTACGAGCAGTACTTC.

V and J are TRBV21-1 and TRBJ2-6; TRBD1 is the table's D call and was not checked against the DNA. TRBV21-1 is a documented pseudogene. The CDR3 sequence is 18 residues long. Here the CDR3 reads CASSPEGQPLSGANVLTF. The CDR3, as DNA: TGTGCCAGCAGCCCCGAGGGACAGCCTCTCTCTGGGGCCAACGTCCTGACTTTC.

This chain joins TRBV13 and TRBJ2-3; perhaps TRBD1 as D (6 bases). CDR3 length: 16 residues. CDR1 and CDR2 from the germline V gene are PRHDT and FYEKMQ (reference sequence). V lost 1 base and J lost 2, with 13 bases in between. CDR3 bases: TGTGCCAGCAGCTTAGCCCCGGACAGTCTCACAGATACGCAGTATTTT. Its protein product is CASSLAPDSLTDTQYF. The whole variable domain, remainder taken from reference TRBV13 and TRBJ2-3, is AAGVIQSPRHLIKEKRETATLKCYPIPRHDTVYWYQQGPGQDPQFLISFYEKMQSDKGSIPDRFSAQQFSDYHSELNMSSLELGDSALYFCASSLAPDSLTDTQYFGPGTRLTVL.

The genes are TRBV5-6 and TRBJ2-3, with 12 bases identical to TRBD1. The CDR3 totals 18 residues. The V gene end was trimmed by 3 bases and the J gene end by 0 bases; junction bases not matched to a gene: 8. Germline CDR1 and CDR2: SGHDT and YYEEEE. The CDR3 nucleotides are TGTGCCAGCAGCTCCACCGGGACAGGGGGCCCTAGCACAGATACGCAGTATTTT. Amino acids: CASSSTGTGGPSTDTQYF.

CDR3 in amino acids: CSVTGNGQFF. As DNA, the CDR3 is TGCAGCGTAACAGGGAACGGGCAGTTCTTC. The J gene is TRBJ2-1, the V gene TRBV29-1, with D tentatively TRBD1 (6 bases). V was shortened by 6 bases and J by 12 bases, with 12 bases between the two germline ends. The CDR3 consists of 10 residues. Germline lookup yields CDR1 SQVTM and CDR2 ANQGSEA.

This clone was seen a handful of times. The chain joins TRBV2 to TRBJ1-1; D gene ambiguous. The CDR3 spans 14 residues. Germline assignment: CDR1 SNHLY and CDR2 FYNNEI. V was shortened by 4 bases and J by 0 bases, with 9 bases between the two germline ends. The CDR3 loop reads CASSVQAMNTEAFF. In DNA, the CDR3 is TGTGCCAGCAGTGTGCAAGCTATGAACACTGAAGCTTTCTTT.

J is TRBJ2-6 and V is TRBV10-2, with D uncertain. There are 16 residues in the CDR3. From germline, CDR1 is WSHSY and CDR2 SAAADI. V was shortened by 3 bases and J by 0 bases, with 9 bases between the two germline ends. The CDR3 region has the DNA TGCGCCAGCAGTGAATCTCAGGTCTCTGGGGCCAACGTCCTGACTTTC. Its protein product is CASSESQVSGANVLTF.

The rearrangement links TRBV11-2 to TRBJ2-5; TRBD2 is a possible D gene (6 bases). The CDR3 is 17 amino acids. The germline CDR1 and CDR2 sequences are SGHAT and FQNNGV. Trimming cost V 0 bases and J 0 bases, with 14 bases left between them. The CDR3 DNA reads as TGTGCCAGCAGCTTAGATGGCCGGGACTCATACCAAGAGACCCAGTACTTC. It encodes CASSLDGRDSYQETQYF.

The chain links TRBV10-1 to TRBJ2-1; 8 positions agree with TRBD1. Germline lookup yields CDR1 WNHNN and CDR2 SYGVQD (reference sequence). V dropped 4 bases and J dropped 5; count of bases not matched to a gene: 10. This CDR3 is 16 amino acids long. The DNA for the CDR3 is TGCGCCAGCAGTGGAAGGACAGGGCTGGGTAACAATGAGCAGTTCTTC. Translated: CASSGRTGLGNNEQFF.

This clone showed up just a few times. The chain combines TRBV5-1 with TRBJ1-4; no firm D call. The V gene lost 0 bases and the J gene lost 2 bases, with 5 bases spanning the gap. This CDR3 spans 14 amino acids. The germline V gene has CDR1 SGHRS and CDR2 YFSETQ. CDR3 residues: CASSLGGTNEKLFF. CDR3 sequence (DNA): TGCGCCAGCAGCTTGGGAGGGACTAATGAAAAACTGTTTTTT.

Here the CDR3 reads CASRIRGYTEAFF. The CDR3 nucleotides are TGTGCCAGCAGGATCAGGGGTTACACTGAAGCTTTCTTT. The V gene is TRBV28, the J gene TRBJ1-1; a weak D match, TRBD1 (6 bases). V was shortened by 6 bases and J by 3 bases, with 11 bases between the two germline ends. CDR1 MDHEN and CDR2 SYDVKM come from the germline V gene. The CDR3 has 13 amino acids.